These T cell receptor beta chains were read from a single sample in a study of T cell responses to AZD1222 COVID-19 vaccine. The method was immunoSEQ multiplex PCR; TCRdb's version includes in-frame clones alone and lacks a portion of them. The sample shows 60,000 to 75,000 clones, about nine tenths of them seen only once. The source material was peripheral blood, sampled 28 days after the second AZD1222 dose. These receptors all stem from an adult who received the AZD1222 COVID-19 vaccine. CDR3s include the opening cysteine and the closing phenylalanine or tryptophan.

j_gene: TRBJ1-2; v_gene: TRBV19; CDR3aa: CASSITEYGYTF
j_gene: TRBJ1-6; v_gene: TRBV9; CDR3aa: CASSVDPDGSNSPLHF
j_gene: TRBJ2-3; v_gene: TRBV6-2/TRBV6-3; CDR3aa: CASSSTSPGTDTQYF
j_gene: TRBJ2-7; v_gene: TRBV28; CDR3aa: CASSPVGSRTYEQYF
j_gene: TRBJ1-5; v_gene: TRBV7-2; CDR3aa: CASSPRGGQPQHF
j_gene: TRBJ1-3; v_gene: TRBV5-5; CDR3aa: CASSPGTGSGNTIYF
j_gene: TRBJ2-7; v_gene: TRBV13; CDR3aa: CASSQGTSGPYEQYF
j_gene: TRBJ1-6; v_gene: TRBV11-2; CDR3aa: CASSGRQGGDSPLHF
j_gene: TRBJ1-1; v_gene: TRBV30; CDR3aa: CAWSPGAGYDTEAFF
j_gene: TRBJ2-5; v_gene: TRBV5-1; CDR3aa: CASSRPPRGTQETQYF
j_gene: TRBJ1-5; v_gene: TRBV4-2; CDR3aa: CASSQEIREPQHF
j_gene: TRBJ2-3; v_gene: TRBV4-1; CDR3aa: CASSQISGQGTQYF
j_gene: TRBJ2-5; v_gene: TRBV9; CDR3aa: CASSVVGVGEETQYF
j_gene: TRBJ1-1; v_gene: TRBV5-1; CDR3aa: CASSGPSGGDTEAFF
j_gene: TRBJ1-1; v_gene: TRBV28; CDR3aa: CASKQFWRERRRAPEAFF
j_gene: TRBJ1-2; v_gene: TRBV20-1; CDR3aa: CSHESGYGYTF
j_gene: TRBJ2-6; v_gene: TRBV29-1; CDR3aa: CSVEGSGANVLTF
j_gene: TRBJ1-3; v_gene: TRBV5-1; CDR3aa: CASSPRFGSGNTIYF
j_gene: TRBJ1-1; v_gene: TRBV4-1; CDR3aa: CASSQTRKNEAFF
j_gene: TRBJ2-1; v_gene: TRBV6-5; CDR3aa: CASRSLAAPYNEQFF
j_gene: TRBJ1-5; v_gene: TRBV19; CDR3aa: CASSIEGFDQPQHF
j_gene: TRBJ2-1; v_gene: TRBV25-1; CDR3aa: CASSEAGQSSYNEQFF
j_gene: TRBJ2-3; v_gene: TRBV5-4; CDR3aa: CASSPAGERTDTQYF
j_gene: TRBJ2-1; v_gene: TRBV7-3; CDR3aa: CASSSGQGNYNEQFF
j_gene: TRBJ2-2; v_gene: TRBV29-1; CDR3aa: CSVVGRAAGTGELFF
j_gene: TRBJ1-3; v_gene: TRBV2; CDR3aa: CASSSNRGHRGNTIYF
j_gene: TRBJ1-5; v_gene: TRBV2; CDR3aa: CASSEASGDQPQHF
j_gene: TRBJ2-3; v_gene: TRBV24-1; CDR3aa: CATSDLGAGGDTQYF
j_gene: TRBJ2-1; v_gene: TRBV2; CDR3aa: CASGGVGESYNEQFF
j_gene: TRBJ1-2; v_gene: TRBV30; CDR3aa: CAWREWTGGTDGYTF
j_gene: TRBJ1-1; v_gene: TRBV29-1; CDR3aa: CSVWEGGGTEAFF
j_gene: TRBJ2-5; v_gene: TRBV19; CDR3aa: CASSTGPQETQYF
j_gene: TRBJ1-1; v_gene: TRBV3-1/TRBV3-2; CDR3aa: CASSQRQANTEAFF
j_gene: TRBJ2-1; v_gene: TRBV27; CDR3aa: CASSSINNEQFF
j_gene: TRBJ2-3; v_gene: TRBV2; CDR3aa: CASTRSQRAQYF
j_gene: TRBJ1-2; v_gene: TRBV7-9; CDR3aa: CASSLAGTGGEGYTF
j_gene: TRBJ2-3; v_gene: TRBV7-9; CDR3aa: CATGEGLAADTQYF